This T cell receptor (beta chain) stems from a study of shared clonotypes between healthy human individuals. Study as a whole: Each donor had three CD4 naive, three CD4 memory, two CD8 naive and one CD8 memory plate.

CD45RO-negative, CCR7-positively selected cells formed the naive CD8 fraction, excluding terminally differentiated effector memory CD45RA+ cells. Concerning this clone itself: Within the sample, other DNA sequences also encode this same CDR3.

Trimming took off 4 bases at V and 1 base at J, with 8 bases between the two ends. In germline, CDR1 is SGHDT, CDR2 YYEEEE. This CDR3 has 13 residues. Using immunoSEQ multiplex PCR, the repertoire was profiled, and TCRdb retains in-frame clones only, with some absent. The data contain more than 2 million clones, approximately 94% of them singletons. The chain joins TRBV5-6 to TRBJ1-1; D perhaps matches TRBD1 (5 bases). Sequencing was carried out using naive CD8+ T cells sorted from blood. The TCR originated in a man aged 18 to 35 in good health. Here the CDR3 reads CASSLGTNTEAFF. CDR3 in DNA: TGTGCCAGCAGCCTAGGGACGAACACTGAAGCTTTCTTT. Full variable domain (rest looked up from reference TRBV5-6 and TRBJ1-1): DAGVTQSPTHLIKTRGQQVTLRCSPKSGHDTVSWYQQALGQGPQFIFQYYEEEERQRGNFPDRFSGHQFPNYSSELNVNALLLGDSALYLCASSLGTNTEAFFGQGTRLTVV.